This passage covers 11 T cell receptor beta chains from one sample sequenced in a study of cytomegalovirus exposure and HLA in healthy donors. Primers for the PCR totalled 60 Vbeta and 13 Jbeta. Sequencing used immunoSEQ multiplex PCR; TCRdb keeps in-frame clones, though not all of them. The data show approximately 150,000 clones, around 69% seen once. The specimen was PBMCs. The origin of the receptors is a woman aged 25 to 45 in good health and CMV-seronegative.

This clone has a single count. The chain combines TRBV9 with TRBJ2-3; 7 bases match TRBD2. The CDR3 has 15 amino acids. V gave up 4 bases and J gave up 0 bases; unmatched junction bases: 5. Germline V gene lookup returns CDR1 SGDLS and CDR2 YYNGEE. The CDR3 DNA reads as TGTGCCAGCAGCCACGGAGCGGGGAGCACAGATACGCAGTATTTT. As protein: CASSHGAGSTDTQYF. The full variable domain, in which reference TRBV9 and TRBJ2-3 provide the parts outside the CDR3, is DSGVTQTPKHLITATGQRVTLRCSPRSGDLSVYWYQQSLDQGLQFLIQYYNGEERAKGNILERFSAQQFPDLHSELNLSSLELGDSALYFCASSHGAGSTDTQYFGPGTRLTVL.

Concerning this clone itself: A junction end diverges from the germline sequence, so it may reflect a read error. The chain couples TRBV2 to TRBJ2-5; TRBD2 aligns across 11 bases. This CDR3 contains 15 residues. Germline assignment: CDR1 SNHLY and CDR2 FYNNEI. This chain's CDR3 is CASREDLAGGETQYF. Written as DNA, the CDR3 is TGTGCCAGCAGAGAAGATCTAGCGGGAGGTGAGACCCAGTACTTC.

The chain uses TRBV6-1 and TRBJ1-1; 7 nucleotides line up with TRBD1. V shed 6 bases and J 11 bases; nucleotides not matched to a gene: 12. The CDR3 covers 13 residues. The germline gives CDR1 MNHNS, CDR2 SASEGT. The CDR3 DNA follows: TGTGCCAGCAGGGAGGACAGGTCCTCGGAGGCTTTCTTT. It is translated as CASREDRSSEAFF.

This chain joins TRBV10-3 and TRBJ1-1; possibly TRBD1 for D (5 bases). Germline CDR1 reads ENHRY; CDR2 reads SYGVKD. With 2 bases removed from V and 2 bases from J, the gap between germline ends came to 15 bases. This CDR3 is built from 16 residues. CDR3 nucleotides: TGTGCCATCAGTGAGCTAAGACAGAGCCTCAACACTGAAGCTTTCTTT. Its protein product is CAISELRQSLNTEAFF.

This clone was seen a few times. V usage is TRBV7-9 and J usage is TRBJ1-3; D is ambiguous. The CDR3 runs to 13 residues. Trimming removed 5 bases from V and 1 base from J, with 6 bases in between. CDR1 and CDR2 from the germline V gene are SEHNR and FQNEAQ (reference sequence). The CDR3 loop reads CASSRVSGNTIYF. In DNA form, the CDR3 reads TGTGCCAGCAGCCGCGTGTCTGGAAACACCATATATTTT.

For the CDR3, the DNA is TGCAGCGGGTCTAGCGGGAGTTACGAGCAGTACTTC. It encodes CSGSSGSYEQYF. The chain combines TRBV29-1 with TRBJ2-7, with 10 bases that match TRBD2. The length of the CDR3 is 12 residues. The J segment lost 4 bases and the V segment lost 7 bases, leaving 4 bases of the junction unmatched. CDR1 is SQVTM and CDR2 is ANQGSEA in the germline V gene.

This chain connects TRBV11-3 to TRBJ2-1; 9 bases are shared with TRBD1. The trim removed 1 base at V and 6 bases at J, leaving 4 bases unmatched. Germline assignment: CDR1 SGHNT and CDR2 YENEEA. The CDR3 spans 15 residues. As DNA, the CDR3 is TGTGCCAGCAGCTTAGGGGACAGGGCAATCAATGAGCAGTTCTTC. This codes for CASSLGDRAINEQFF.

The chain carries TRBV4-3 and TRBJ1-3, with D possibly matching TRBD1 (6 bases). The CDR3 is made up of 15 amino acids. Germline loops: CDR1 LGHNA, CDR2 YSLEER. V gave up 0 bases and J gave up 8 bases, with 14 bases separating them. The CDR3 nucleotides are TGCGCCAGCAGCCAAGATCACGGCCAGGGGTACACCATATATTTT. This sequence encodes CASSQDHGQGYTIYF.

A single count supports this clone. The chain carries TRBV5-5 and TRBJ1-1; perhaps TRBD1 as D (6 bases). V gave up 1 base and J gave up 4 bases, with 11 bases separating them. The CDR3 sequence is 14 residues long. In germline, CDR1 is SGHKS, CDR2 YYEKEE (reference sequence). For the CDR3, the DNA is TGTGCCAGCAGCTTGCAGGGGCAGAGCACTGAAGCTTTCTTT. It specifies CASSLQGQSTEAFF.

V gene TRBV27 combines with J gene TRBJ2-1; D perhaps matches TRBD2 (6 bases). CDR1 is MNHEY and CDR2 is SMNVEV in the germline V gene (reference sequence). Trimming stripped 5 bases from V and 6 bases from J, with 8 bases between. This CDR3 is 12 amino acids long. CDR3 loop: CASSQTSNEQFF. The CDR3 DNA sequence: TGTGCCAGCAGTCAGACTAGCAATGAGCAGTTCTTC.

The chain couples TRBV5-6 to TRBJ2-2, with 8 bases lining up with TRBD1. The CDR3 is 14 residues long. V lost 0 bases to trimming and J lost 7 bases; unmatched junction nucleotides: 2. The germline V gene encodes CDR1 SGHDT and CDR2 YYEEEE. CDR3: CASSLAGGGGELFF. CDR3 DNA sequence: TGTGCCAGCAGCTTGGCAGGGGGCGGCGGGGAGCTGTTTTTT.